Listed below are T cell receptor beta chains from one sample, sequenced in a study of T cells after yellow fever vaccination. TCRdb re-derived calls from the 5' RACE reads in MiXCR, one entry per CDR3 protein. The table has roughly 26,000 distinct CDR3 sequences, 5.5% seen once. The sample was PBMCs, either bulk or a sorted T-cell subset (CD4+, CD8+, memory, or dextramer-sorted; not recorded which), taken 15 days after the yellow fever booster vaccination. Source of these receptors: a young man who received the YFV17D yellow fever vaccine. Each CDR3 is given with its conserved first and last residue. The D gene is left open where the match is weak. Size tells how often a clone was seen (once, few, many) or the class of an expanded clone, and some rows leave it out.

V gene,clone size,J gene,D gene,CDR3 protein,CDR3 DNA
TRBV20-1,many,TRBJ2-7,TRBD2,CSASPSSGSSYEQYF,TGCAGTGCTTCTCCGTCTAGCGGGAGCTCCTACGAGCAGTACTTC
TRBV10-3,many,TRBJ2-1,NA,CAIRSEGRLSYNEQFF,TGTGCCATCAGGTCGGAGGGGCGTCTCTCCTACAATGAGCAGTTCTTC
TRBV4-3,many,TRBJ2-7,TRBD2,CASSRGTSGRAGSYEQYF,TGCGCCAGCAGCCGAGGGACTAGCGGGAGGGCTGGCTCCTACGAGCAGTACTTC
TRBV7-2,NA,TRBJ2-5,NA,CASSLARGQETQYF,TGTGCCAGCAGCTTAGCCCGCGGCCAAGAGACCCAGTACTTC
TRBV4-3,many,TRBJ2-7,NA,CASSQILGSTAYEQYF,TGCGCCAGCAGCCAAATTCTGGGGAGTACGGCCTACGAGCAGTACTTC
TRBV5-1,many,TRBJ1-4,NA,CASSLATNEKLFF,TGCGCCAGCAGCTTGGCCACAAACGAAAAACTGTTTTTT
TRBV20-1,medium-sized,TRBJ2-2,NA,CSARDGGETGELFF,TGCAGTGCTAGAGATGGCGGGGAAACCGGGGAGCTGTTTTTT
TRBV25-1,many,TRBJ2-7,TRBD2,CASSDSGVSSYEQYF,TGTGCCAGCAGTGATAGCGGGGTAAGCTCCTACGAGCAGTACTTC
TRBV11-2,many,TRBJ1-1,NA,CASSLGVRGTEAFF,TGTGCCAGCAGCTTAGGGGTACGGGGCACTGAAGCTTTCTTT
TRBV5-1,many,TRBJ2-1,TRBD1,CASSGQGALNEQFF,TGCGCCAGCAGCGGACAGGGGGCGTTAAATGAGCAGTTCTTC
TRBV12-3/TRBV12-4,many,TRBJ2-2,NA,CASRLTGELFF,TGTGCCAGTCGACTGACCGGGGAGCTGTTTTTT
TRBV2,many,TRBJ2-7,NA,CASSERVSVFHEQYF,TGTGCCAGCAGTGAAAGGGTTTCGGTTTTCCACGAGCAGTACTTC
TRBV7-6,many,TRBJ2-5,NA,CASSFTGQRETQYF,TGTGCCAGCAGCTTTACCGGACAGAGGGAGACCCAGTACTTC
TRBV9,many,TRBJ1-5,NA,CASSVGGINQPQHF,TGTGCCAGCAGCGTAGGAGGGATCAATCAGCCCCAGCATTTT